A selection of T cell receptor beta chains follows, all from one sample in a study of molecular identifiers for immune sequencing clone quantification. MiXCR, run by TCRdb on the PCR reads, gives a single entry per CDR3 protein. The repertoire includes approximately 500,000 distinct CDR3 sequences, about a fifth of them detected once, and approximately 0.84% sits in the top ten. The specimen was naive CD8+ T cells from blood, with Jurkat cell RNA spiked in. All receptors come from a human donor in good health. Some libraries in this study had Jurkat cell RNA spiked in. Each CDR3 is given with its conserved first and last residue. The D gene is left open where the match is weak. Not all rows give a size; the values are once, few, many and, for expanded clones, a class.

V gene	clone size	D gene	J gene	CDR3 protein	CDR3 DNA
TRBV7-9	NA	TRBD2	TRBJ2-7	CASLGGYDPNEQYF	TGTGCCAGCCTCGGGGGGTATGATCCTAACGAGCAGTACTTC
TRBV21-1	few	NA	TRBJ2-2	CASSRSRLTGELFF	TGTGCCAGCAGCAGGAGTCGGCTGACCGGGGAGCTGTTTTTT
TRBV20-1	few	TRBD2	TRBJ2-2	CSARAKSPSSGTSNTGELFF	TGCAGTGCTAGAGCGAAATCCCCCTCTAGCGGGACTTCGAACACCGGGGAGCTGTTTTTT
TRBV4-3	NA	TRBD1	TRBJ1-1	CASSQDLVDRGRDAEAFF	TGCGCCAGCAGCCAAGATCTGGTGGACAGGGGGCGCGACGCTGAAGCTTTCTTT
TRBV4-3	NA	TRBD2	TRBJ2-1	CASSHERGPAGVYEQFF	TGCGCCAGCAGCCACGAGAGGGGACCAGCGGGAGTGTATGAGCAGTTCTTC
TRBV6-5	NA	NA	TRBJ1-1	CASSSLRRNTEAFF	TGTGCCAGCAGTTCCCTCCGGAGGAACACTGAAGCTTTCTTT
TRBV20-1	many	TRBD1	TRBJ1-6	CSARDWGTENSPLHF	TGCAGTGCTAGAGATTGGGGGACAGAAAATTCACCCCTCCACTTT
TRBV6-5	NA	NA	TRBJ2-3	CASSLTWAGSYTDTQYF	TGTGCCAGCAGCCTAACTTGGGCGGGGAGCTACACAGATACGCAGTATTTT
TRBV7-9	NA	TRBD1	TRBJ1-1	CAGSLDRGPNTEAFF	TGTGCCGGCAGCTTAGACAGGGGGCCGAACACTGAAGCTTTCTTT
TRBV2	NA	TRBD2	TRBJ2-1	CASNSGGSYNEQSF	TGTGCCAGCAATAGCGGGGGCTCCTACAATGAGCAGTCCTTC
TRBV14	many	NA	TRBJ2-4	CASSTSGKGASIQYF	TGTGCCAGCAGCACTTCCGGGAAAGGAGCTAGCATTCAGTACTTC
TRBV24-1	once	TRBD1	TRBJ2-2	CATSDLRTGTGELFF	TGTGCCACCAGTGATCTCAGGACAGGGACCGGGGAGCTGTTTTTT
TRBV24-1	NA	TRBD1	TRBJ2-5	CATSDGLTGGIQETQYF	TGTGCCACCAGTGATGGTTTGACAGGGGGAATCCAAGAGACCCAGTACTTC
TRBV6-1	NA	NA	TRBJ1-5	CASSEGSGVGNQPQHF	TGTGCCAGCAGTGAGGGTTCAGGGGTTGGCAATCAGCCCCAGCATTTT
TRBV28	many	TRBD2	TRBJ2-5	CASSFLAGGQETQYF	TGTGCCAGCAGTTTCCTAGCGGGAGGGCAAGAGACCCAGTACTTC
TRBV12-3/TRBV12-4	few	NA	TRBJ1-1	CASELRGRAGAEAFF	TGTGCCAGCGAGCTCCGAGGCAGGGCAGGTGCTGAAGCTTTCTTT
TRBV2	many	TRBD2	TRBJ2-2	CASSELAGVTGELFF	TGTGCCAGCAGTGAACTAGCGGGAGTCACCGGGGAGCTGTTTTTT
TRBV27	NA	NA	TRBJ2-3	CASSSGTFPGTDTQYF	TGTGCCAGCAGTTCCGGGACTTTTCCGGGCACAGATACGCAGTATTTT
TRBV30	many	TRBD1	TRBJ2-7	CAWTFGQGYEQYF	TGTGCCTGGACGTTTGGACAGGGCTACGAGCAGTACTTC
TRBV27	many	NA	TRBJ2-7	CASSPGLRITYEQYF	TGTGCCAGCAGCCCGGGACTCAGGATAACCTACGAGCAGTACTTC
TRBV7-3	few	NA	TRBJ2-5	CASSSSGRETQYF	TGTGCCAGCAGCTCGTCGGGGCGTGAGACCCAGTACTTC
TRBV29-1	NA	NA	TRBJ1-1	CSARNHKGGAFF	TGCAGCGCCCGAAATCATAAGGGGGGAGCTTTCTTT
TRBV4-2	NA	TRBD2	TRBJ2-7	CASSQLGTSGTYEQYF	TGTGCCAGCAGCCAGCTGGGGACTAGCGGAACCTACGAGCAGTACTTC
TRBV5-5	NA	NA	TRBJ2-7	CASSLTGTGPYEQYF	TGTGCCAGCAGCTTGACCGGGACGGGGCCCTACGAGCAGTACTTC
TRBV11-2	many	NA	TRBJ2-3	CASSKTPRTDTQYF	TGTGCCAGCAGCAAGACACCCCGCACAGATACGCAGTATTTT
TRBV5-1	many	TRBD1	TRBJ1-4	CASSGTQGSNEKLFF	TGCGCCAGCAGCGGAACACAGGGGTCTAATGAAAAACTGTTTTTT
TRBV30	few	NA	TRBJ2-5	CAWSGGNTVVQTQYF	TGTGCCTGGAGCGGCGGGAATACGGTCGTGCAGACCCAGTACTTC
TRBV7-2	once	NA	TRBJ2-3	CAGSTTGASTDTQYF	TGTGCCGGCAGCACCACGGGGGCATCCACAGATACGCAGTATTTT
TRBV11-1	NA	TRBD2	TRBJ2-1	CASSLTSGNEQLF	TGTGCCAGCAGCTTGACTAGCGGCAATGAGCAGCTCTTC
TRBV20-1	NA	NA	TRBJ2-1	CSARPLGFNEQFF	TGCAGTGCTAGACCCCTAGGATTCAATGAGCAGTTCTTC
TRBV4-1	NA	NA	TRBJ2-3	CASSQVTGSTDTQYF	TGCGCCAGCAGCCAAGTCACGGGGTCCACAGATACGCAGTATTTT
TRBV6-2/TRBV6-3	many	NA	TRBJ2-7	CASSIVSSYEQYF	TGTGCCAGCAGTATAGTTAGCTCCTACGAGCAGTACTTC
TRBV7-9	many	TRBD1	TRBJ2-7	CASSDAGQGYYEQYF	TGTGCCAGCAGCGACGCGGGACAGGGATACTACGAGCAGTACTTC
TRBV12-2	few	NA	TRBJ1-4	CASRLPLLGQGLFIEKLFF	TGTGCAAGTCGCTTACCCCTTCTGGGACAGGGCTTATTTATCGAAAAACTGTTTTTT
TRBV19	NA	NA	TRBJ1-5	CASQAPTRGNQPQHF	TGTGCCAGTCAAGCGCCGACCCGGGGCAATCAGCCCCAGCATTTT
TRBV6-5	few	NA	TRBJ2-3	CASSASRVGVGDTQYF	TGTGCCAGCAGCGCCTCCCGGGTTGGGGTTGGCGATACGCAGTATTTT
TRBV27	NA	NA	TRBJ2-7	CASSLNGRSYEQYF	TGTGCCAGCAGTTTGAACGGACGCTCCTACGAGCAGTACTTC
TRBV9	many	TRBD2	TRBJ2-3	CASSVASGADTQYF	TGTGCCAGCAGCGTAGCTAGCGGGGCCGATACGCAGTATTTT
TRBV27	many	TRBD1	TRBJ1-3	CASSSDRAGNTIYF	TGTGCCAGCAGTTCGGACAGGGCAGGAAACACCATATATTTT
TRBV6-6	many	TRBD1	TRBJ1-1	CASSPGQGAEAFF	TGTGCCAGCAGTCCGGGACAGGGCGCTGAAGCTTTCTTT
TRBV19	few	TRBD1	TRBJ2-7	CASSTRDRSYEQYF	TGTGCCAGTAGTACCCGGGACAGGTCCTACGAGCAGTACTTC
TRBV12-3/TRBV12-4	NA	NA	TRBJ2-6	CASSPGLLSGANVLTF	TGTGCCAGCAGTCCGGGTCTTCTCTCTGGGGCCAACGTCCTGACTTTC
TRBV2	NA	NA	TRBJ1-1	CASRLVLGNTEAFF	TGTGCCAGCAGGCTGGTGCTAGGGAACACTGAAGCTTTCTTT